The clone carrying this T cell receptor (beta chain) has only a few counts. What it binds is not known. This specimen belongs to a study of T cell repertoires in cytomegalovirus infection. As for the study in general: It was the public TCR beta signatures that indicated both CMV infection and matching HLA type.

General study points: Summed public TCR beta family frequency identified CMV carriers bearing the relevant HLA.

TCRdb called the reads again in MiXCR, with one record for every CDR3 protein. The table records around 71,000 distinct CDR3 sequences, 35% to 45% of them present only once. The material sequenced was CD8+ T cells from cultured PBMCs, taken from culture after CMV antigen stimulation. The sequence was obtained from a human donor in good health (CMV status not recorded). Some clones in this sample may be carry-over from other donors' samples.

CDR3 nucleotides: TGTGCCAGCAGCGCATCCGGGACAGGGTTGACTGAAGCTTTCTTT. Protein: CASSASGTGLTEAFF. The chain links TRBV7-9 to TRBJ1-1; 9 bases are a match to TRBD1. Unmatched junction bases numbered 9, after V lost 5 bases and J lost 5 bases. The V gene's germline CDR1 is SEHNR and CDR2 FQNEAQ (reference sequence). The CDR3 runs 15 residues.